The 7 T cell receptor beta chains given below trace back to one sample, sequenced in a study of cytomegalovirus exposure and HLA in healthy donors. The PCR ran on 60 Vbeta and 13 Jbeta primers. Using immunoSEQ multiplex PCR, the repertoire was profiled, and TCRdb retains in-frame clones only, with some absent. The sample has around 150,000 clones, 70% to 80% seen once. The sample taken for sequencing was PBMCs. The receptors shown here come from a middle-aged man in good health and CMV-seronegative.

The chain employs TRBV27 and TRBJ1-6, with D tentatively TRBD1 (6 bases). Trimming pared 0 bases from V and 8 bases from J, leaving 14 bases between. Germline V lookup: CDR1 MNHEY, CDR2 SMNVEV (reference sequence). The CDR3 consists of 16 residues. The CDR3 loop is CASSLSSGGMDSPLHF. In DNA form, the CDR3 reads TGTGCCAGCAGTTTATCGTCGGGGGGCATGGATTCACCCCTCCACTTT.

The V gene is TRBV5-1, the J gene TRBJ2-2, with TRBD1 identical over 10 bases. The germline V gene has CDR1 SGHRS and CDR2 YFSETQ. The CDR3 runs to 17 residues. V lost 0 bases and J lost 5; bases outside the gene matches: 7. CDR3 coding DNA: TGCGCCAGCAGCTTGGCCGGACAGGGGGGTTGGACCGGGGAGCTGTTTTTT. It translates to CASSLAGQGGWTGELFF.

The chain combines TRBV30 with TRBJ1-5; maybe TRBD1 (6 bases). V lost 1 base to trimming and J lost 0 bases, with 10 bases between them. This CDR3 has 15 amino acids. The germline CDR1 and CDR2 sequences are GTSNPN and SVGIG (reference sequence). The CDR3 DNA reads as TGTGCCTGGAGTGGGGGGCAGCATAGCAATCAGCCCCAGCATTTT. Its translation is CAWSGGQHSNQPQHF.

This rearrangement joins TRBV5-1 to TRBJ2-6; D is unresolved. The CDR3 has 18 residues. Germline V gene lookup returns CDR1 SGHRS and CDR2 YFSETQ. The germline V and J ends were trimmed by 4 bases and 0 bases, with 17 bases remaining between them. CDR3 in DNA: TGCGCCAGCAGCGTGACCCCTAGTCGGCTCTCTGGGGCCAACGTCCTGACTTTC. It yields the protein CASSVTPSRLSGANVLTF.

This clone came up once. The chain couples TRBV28 to TRBJ2-3; 9 nucleotides agree with TRBD2. Germline loops: CDR1 MDHEN, CDR2 SYDVKM. Trimming took 2 bases from V and 3 from J; bases not matched to a gene: 6. The CDR3 sequence is 16 residues long. In nucleotides, the CDR3 is TGTGCCAGCAGTTTACGGGCTAGCGGGGCAACAGATACGCAGTATTTT. Protein product: CASSLRASGATDTQYF.

J is TRBJ2-7 and V is TRBV2; 8 positions agree with TRBD1. This CDR3 has 12 amino acids. J lost 5 bases, V lost 4 bases, and 1 base had no gene match. Germline-derived CDR1 and CDR2 are SNHLY and FYNNEI. Written as DNA, the CDR3 is TGTGCCAGCAGTGGGACAGGGAACGAGCAGTACTTC. It codes for CASSGTGNEQYF.

About this clone itself: Other DNA sequences in the same sample also yield this CDR3. The rearrangement links TRBV4-1 to TRBJ1-4; 11 bases fit TRBD1. V gave up 4 bases and J gave up 4 bases; unmatched junction bases: 14. The CDR3 runs to 19 residues. CDR1 and CDR2 (germline): MGHRA, YSYEKL. In DNA form, the CDR3 reads TGCGCCAGCAGCCCCCGTCCCGGGACAGGGGGTTTGGGTAATGAAAAACTGTTTTTT. Its translation is CASSPRPGTGGLGNEKLFF.